The clone carrying this TCR beta chain was seen a few times. The V gene lost 8 bases and the J gene lost 7 bases, with 18 bases spanning the gap. Germline V lookup: CDR1 MDHEN, CDR2 SYDVKM. The CDR3 spans 14 residues. The record originates from a study of T-cell reconstitution after alpha-beta-depleted transplantation in children. As it was prepared, the TCRbeta library received unique molecular identifiers. TCRdb itself ran the PCR reads through MiXCR, one entry per CDR3 protein. Among around 340,000 distinct CDR3 sequences listed, less than 15% were seen once. Source: PBMCs, taken from the stem cell graft. The clonotype was recovered from a human donor who donated a stem cell graft to a child with Fanconi anemia. The genes are TRBV28 and TRBJ1-5; the D is unclear. The CDR3 loop is CASSKTMGGQPQHF. The CDR3 DNA reads as TGTGCCAGCTCCAAGACGATGGGAGGACAGCCCCAGCATTTT.